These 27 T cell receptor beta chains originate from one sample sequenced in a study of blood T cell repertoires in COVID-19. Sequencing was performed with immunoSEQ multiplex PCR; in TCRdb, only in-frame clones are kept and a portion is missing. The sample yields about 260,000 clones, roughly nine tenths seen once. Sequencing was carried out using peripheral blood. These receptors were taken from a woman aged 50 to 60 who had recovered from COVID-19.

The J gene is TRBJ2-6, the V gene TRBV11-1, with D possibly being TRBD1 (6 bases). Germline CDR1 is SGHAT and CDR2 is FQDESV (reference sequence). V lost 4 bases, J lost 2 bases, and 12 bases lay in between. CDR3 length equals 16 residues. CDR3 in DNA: TGTGCCAGCAGCTCCCTGACAGGCCCTGGGGCCAACGTCCTGACTTTC. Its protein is CASSSLTGPGANVLTF.

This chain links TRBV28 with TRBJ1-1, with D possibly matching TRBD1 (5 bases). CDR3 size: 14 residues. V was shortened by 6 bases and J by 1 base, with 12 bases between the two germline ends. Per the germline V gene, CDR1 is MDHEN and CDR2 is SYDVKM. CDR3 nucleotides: TGTGCCAGCAGGCCCCCTACAGGGAACACTGAAGCTTTCTTT. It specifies CASRPPTGNTEAFF.

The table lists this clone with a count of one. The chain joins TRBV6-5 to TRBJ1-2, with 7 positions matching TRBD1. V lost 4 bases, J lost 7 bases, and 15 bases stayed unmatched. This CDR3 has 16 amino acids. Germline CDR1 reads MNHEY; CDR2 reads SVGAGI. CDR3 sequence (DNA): TGTGCCAGCAGTTTCGGGGGCACAGGGGAGGTTGGTGGCTACACCTTC. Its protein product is CASSFGGTGEVGGYTF.

As DNA, the CDR3 is TGTGCCAGCAGTGGGTCCCGGGACAGCTATAATGAAAAACTGTTTTTT. As protein: CASSGSRDSYNEKLFF. The chain recombines TRBV6-1 with TRBJ1-4, with TRBD1 identical over 7 bases. This CDR3 contains 16 residues. After removal of 4 bases from V and 4 bases from J, the junction contained 9 bases not matched to a gene. Germline CDR1 MNHNS, CDR2 SASEGT.

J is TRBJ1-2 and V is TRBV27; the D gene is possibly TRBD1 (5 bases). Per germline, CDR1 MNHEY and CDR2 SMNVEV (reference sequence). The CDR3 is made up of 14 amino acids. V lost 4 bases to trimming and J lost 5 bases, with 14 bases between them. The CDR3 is CASSSSDSLYGYTF. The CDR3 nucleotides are TGTGCCAGCAGTTCATCAGACAGTCTTTATGGCTACACCTTC.

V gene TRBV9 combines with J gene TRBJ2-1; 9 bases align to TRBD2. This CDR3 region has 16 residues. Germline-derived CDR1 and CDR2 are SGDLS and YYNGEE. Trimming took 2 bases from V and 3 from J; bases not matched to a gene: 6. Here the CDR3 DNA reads TGTGCCAGCAGCGTGGGGACTAGCCTTCGCTACAATGAGCAGTTCTTC. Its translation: CASSVGTSLRYNEQFF.

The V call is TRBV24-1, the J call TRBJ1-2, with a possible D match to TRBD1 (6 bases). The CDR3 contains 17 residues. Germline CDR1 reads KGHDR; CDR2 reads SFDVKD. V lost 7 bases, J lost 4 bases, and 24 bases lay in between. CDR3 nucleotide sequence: TGTGCCACCAGGGCCTCAGGGGCCCGTCCCCTGATCTATGGCTACACCTTC. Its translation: CATRASGARPLIYGYTF.

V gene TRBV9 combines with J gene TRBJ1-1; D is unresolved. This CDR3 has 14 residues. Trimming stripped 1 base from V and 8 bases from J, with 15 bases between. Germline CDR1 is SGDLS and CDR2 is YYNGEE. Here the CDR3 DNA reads TGTGCCAGCAGCGTACAGGCTGACGGCAGGGAAGCTTTCTTT. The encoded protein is CASSVQADGREAFF.

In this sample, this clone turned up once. CDR3 bases: TGTGCCCTAGGGAGGGAGACCCAGTACTTC. Amino acid sequence: CALGRETQYF. This sequence joins TRBV5-4 and TRBJ2-5; maybe TRBD2 (6 bases). The V gene lost 10 bases and the J gene lost 5 bases, with 9 bases spanning the gap. Germline values: CDR1 SGHNT, CDR2 YYREEE (reference sequence). This CDR3 has 10 amino acids.

In DNA form, the CDR3 reads TGTGCCAGCAGCACTAGGACTAGCGCGGGGGAGCAGTACTTC. It specifies CASSTRTSAGEQYF. The rearrangement uses TRBV11-1 and TRBJ2-7; 9 nucleotides agree with TRBD2. The CDR3 length is 14 residues. CDR1 is SGHAT, CDR2 FQDESV, per germline (reference sequence). With 5 bases clipped from V and 7 bases from J, the junction kept 9 bases outside the gene matches.

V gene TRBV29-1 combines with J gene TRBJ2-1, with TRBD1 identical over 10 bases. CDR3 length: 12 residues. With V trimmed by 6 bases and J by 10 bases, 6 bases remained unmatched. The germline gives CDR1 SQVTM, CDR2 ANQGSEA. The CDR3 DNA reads TGCAGCGTAGGGACAGGGGCTCGGGAGCAGTTCTTC. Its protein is CSVGTGAREQFF.

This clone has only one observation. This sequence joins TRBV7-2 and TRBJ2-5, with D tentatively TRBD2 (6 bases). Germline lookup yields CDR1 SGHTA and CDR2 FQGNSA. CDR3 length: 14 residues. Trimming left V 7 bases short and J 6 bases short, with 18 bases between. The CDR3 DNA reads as TGTGCCAGCATCGCGGGGACGACCGAAAAGACCCAGTACTTC. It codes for CASIAGTTEKTQYF. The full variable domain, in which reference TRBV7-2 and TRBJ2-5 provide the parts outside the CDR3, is GAGVSQSPSNKVTEKGKDVELRCDPISGHTALYWYRQSLGQGLEFLIYFQGNSAPDKSGLPSDRFSAERTGGSVSTLTIQRTQQEDSAVYLCASIAGTTEKTQYFGPGTRLLVL.

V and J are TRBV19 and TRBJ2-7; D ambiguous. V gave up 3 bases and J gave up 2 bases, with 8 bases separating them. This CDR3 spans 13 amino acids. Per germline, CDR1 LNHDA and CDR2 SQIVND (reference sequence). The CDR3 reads CASSITETYEQYF. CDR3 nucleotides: TGTGCCAGTAGTATTACGGAGACCTACGAGCAGTACTTC. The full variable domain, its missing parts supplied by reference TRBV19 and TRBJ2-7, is DGGITQSPKYLFRKEGQNVTLSCEQNLNHDAMYWYRQDPGQGLRLIYYSQIVNDFQKGDIAEGYSVSREKKESFPLTVTSAQKNPTAFYLCASSITETYEQYFGPGTRLTVT.

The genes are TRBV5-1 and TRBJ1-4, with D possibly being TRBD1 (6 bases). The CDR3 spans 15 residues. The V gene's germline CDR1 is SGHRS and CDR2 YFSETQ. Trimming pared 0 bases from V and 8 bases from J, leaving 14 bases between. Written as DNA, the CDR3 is TGCGCCAGCAGCTTGGTAGCGGGGGCCGGAGAAAAACTGTTTTTT. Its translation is CASSLVAGAGEKLFF.

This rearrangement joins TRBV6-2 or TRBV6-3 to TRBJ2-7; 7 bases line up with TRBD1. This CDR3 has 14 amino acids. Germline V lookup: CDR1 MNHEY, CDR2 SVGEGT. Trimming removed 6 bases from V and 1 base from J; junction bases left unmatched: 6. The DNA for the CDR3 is TGTGCCAGCAGCCGGGGACAGATTTCCTACGAGCAGTACTTC. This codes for CASSRGQISYEQYF.

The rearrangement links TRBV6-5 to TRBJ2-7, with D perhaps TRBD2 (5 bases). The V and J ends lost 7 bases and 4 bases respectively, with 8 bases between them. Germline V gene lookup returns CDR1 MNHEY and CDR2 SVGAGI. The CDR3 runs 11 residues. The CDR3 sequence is CASTTRYEQYF. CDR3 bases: TGTGCCAGCACCACTAGGTACGAGCAGTACTTC.

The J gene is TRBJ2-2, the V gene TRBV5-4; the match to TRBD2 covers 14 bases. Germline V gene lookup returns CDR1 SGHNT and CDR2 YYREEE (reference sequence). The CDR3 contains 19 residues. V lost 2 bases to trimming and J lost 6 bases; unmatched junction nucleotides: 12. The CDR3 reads CASSLSIHGTSGSSGELFF. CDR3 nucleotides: TGTGCCAGCAGCTTATCCATTCACGGGACTAGCGGGAGTTCCGGGGAGCTGTTTTTT.

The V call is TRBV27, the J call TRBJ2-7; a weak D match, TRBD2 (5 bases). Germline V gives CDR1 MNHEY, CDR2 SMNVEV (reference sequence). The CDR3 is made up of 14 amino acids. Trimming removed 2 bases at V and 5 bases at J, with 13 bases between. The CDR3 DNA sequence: TGTGCCAGCAGTTTAGGTGGGAGTTCCCACGAGCAGTACTTC. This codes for CASSLGGSSHEQYF.

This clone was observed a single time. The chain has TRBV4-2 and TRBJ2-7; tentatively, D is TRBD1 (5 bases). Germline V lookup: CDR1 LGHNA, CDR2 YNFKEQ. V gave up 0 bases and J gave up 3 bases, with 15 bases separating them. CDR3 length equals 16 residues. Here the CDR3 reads CASSQDKQGKDYEQYF. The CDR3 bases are TGTGCCAGCAGCCAAGATAAGCAGGGTAAGGACTACGAGCAGTACTTC.

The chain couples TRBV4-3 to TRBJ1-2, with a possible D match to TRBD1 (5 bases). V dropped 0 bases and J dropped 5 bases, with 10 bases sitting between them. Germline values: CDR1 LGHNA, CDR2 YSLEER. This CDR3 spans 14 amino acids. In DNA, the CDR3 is TGCGCCAGCAGCCAAGATCCCCAGGGTTATGGCTACACCTTC. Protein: CASSQDPQGYGYTF.

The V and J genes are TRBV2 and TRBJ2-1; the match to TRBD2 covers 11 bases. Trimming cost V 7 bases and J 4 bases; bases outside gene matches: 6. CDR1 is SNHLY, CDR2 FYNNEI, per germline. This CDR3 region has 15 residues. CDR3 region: CASKKLAGVYNEQFF. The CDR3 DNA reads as TGTGCCAGCAAAAAACTAGCGGGAGTATACAATGAGCAGTTCTTC.

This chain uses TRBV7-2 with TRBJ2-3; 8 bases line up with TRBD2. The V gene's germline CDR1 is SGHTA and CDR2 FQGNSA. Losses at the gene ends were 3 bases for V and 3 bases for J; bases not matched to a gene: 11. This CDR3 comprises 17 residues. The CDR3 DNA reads TGTGCCAGCAGCTTTGGAGGAAGCGGGGGCCCTACAGATACGCAGTATTTT. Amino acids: CASSFGGSGGPTDTQYF.

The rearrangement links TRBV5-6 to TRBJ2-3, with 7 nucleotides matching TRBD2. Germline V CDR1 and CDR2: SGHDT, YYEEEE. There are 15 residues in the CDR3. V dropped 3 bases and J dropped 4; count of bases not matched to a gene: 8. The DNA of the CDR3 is TGTGCCAGCAGCTCCTCCCGGGGGGTTGCAGATACGCAGTATTTT. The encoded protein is CASSSSRGVADTQYF.

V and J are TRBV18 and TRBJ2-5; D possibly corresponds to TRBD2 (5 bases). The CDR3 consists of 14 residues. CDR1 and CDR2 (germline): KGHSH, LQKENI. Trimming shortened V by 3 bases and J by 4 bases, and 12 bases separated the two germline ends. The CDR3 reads CASSPPGLPETQYF. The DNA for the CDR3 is TGTGCCAGCTCACCTCCTGGACTCCCAGAGACCCAGTACTTC.

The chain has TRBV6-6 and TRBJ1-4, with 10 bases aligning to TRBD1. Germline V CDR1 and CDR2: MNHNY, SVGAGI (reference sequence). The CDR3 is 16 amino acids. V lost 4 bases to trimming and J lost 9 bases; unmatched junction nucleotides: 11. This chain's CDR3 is CASSSSGTGVIKKLFF. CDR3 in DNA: TGTGCCAGCAGTTCATCCGGGACAGGGGTCATTAAAAAACTGTTTTTT.

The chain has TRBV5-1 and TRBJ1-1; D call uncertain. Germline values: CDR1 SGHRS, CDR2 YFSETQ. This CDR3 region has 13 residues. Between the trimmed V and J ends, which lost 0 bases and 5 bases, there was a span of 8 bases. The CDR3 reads CASSLETGTEAFF. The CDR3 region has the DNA TGCGCCAGCAGCTTGGAGACGGGGACTGAAGCTTTCTTT.

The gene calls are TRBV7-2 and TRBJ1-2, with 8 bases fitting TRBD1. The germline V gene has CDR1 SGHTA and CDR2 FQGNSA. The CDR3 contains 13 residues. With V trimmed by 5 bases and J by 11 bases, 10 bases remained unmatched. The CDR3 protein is CASSLRQGNRYTF. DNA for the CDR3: TGTGCCAGCAGCCTCAGACAGGGGAATAGATACACCTTC.